This entry concerns a single T cell receptor (beta chain). This sample stems from a study of blood T cell repertoires in COVID-19. Whole-study context: Sites across the United States, Italy and Spain contributed samples from acute and convalescent COVID-19. T cells, B-cell-depleted T cells, or PBMCs supplied cDNA or gDNA.

The ends lost 0 bases at V and 3 bases at J; junction bases unmatched: 11. This CDR3 spans 18 amino acids. Per germline, CDR1 LGHNA and CDR2 YNFKEQ. Per the original methods: Amplifying reference gene primers gave estimates of nucleated cell counts. The data were produced by immunoSEQ multiplex PCR, yet TCRdb's version contains in-frame clones alone and is incomplete. That table supplies the V and J calls and clone size; D and trimming were determined from the DNA. The data show approximately 400,000 clones, with approximately 88% seen just once and roughly 1.2% held by the top ten. The chain joins TRBV4-2 to TRBJ1-2, with 9 bases matching TRBD1. The sequencing sample was made of peripheral blood. The source of this sequence is a man in his forties with acute or convalescent COVID-19. CDR3 loop: CASSQDWGQGGMDYGYTF. For the CDR3, the DNA is TGTGCCAGCAGCCAAGATTGGGGACAGGGAGGGATGGACTATGGCTACACCTTC.